This record looks at one T cell receptor (beta chain) sequence and its context. CDR3 length: 15 residues. Germline assignment: CDR1 MNHEY and CDR2 SMNVEV (reference sequence). Trimming stripped 5 bases from V and 4 bases from J, with 15 bases between. The record originates from a study of blood T cells in healthy people across ages. PCR was performed a second time for about 7 to 11 cycles using a sample-barcoded 5' primer and a J-beta primer mix. The authors tagged each cDNA molecule using a template-switch adaptor with 12 random nucleotides. TCRdb called the 5' RACE reads again in MiXCR, with one record for every CDR3 protein. Among over a million distinct CDR3 sequences listed, approximately 40% were seen once.

Sequenced sample: blood. This chain links TRBV27 with TRBJ2-1; TRBD1 might be the D (6 bases). This TCR came from a woman under 30 in good health. The DNA of the CDR3 is TGTGCCAGCAGTCAGGGGATTGGCTTTTACAATGAGCAGTTCTTC. This gives the protein CASSQGIGFYNEQFF.